This TCR beta chain was sequenced for a study of T cells in Graves' hyperthyroidism and ophthalmopathy. The hyperthyroidism was newly diagnosed and had lasted under 2 months; the patients were aged 18 to 65. Trimming cost V 3 bases and J 9 bases; bases outside gene matches: 8. This CDR3 has 15 amino acids. CDR1 and CDR2 from the germline V gene are KGHSH and LQKENI. Amplified TCR beta CDR3 regions derived from RNA transcripts. Researchers ran a first-round RT-PCR on the TCR CDR3 using the HTBI primer set. Each CDR3 protein gets one entry after TCRdb re-called the multiplex PCR reads with MiXCR. The repertoire holds about 510,000 distinct CDR3 sequences, with 14% as singletons. Broader study findings: Blood also contained most expanded thyroid clonotypes above 0.001.

This clonotype has only a few counts. As yet, its antigen is unknown. The receptor comes from a woman aged 40 to 50 with Graves' hyperthyroidism. The chain is built from TRBV18 and TRBJ1-6; 7 nucleotides agree with TRBD1. The sequenced sample was blood. The CDR3 DNA is TGTGCCAGCTCACCTGGGGACAGATTTGGTTCACCCCTCCACTTT. It codes for CASSPGDRFGSPLHF.